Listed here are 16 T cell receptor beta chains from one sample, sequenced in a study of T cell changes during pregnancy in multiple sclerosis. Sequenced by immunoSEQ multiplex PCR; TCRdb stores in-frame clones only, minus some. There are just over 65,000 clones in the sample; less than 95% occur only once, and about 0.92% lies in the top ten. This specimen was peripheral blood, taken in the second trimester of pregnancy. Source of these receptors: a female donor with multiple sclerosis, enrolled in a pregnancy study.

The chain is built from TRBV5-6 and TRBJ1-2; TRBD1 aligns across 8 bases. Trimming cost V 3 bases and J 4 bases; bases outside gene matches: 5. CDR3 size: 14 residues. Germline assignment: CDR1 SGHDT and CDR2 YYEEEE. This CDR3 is CASSSGQGGYGYTF. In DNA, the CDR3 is TGTGCCAGCAGCTCCGGACAGGGCGGCTATGGCTACACCTTC.

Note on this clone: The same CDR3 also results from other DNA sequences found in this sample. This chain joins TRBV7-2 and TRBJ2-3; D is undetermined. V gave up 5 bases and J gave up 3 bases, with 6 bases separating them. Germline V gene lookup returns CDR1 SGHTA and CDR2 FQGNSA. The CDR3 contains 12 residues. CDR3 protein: CASSPSTDTQYF. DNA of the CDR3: TGTGCCAGCAGCCCTTCTACAGATACGCAGTATTTT.

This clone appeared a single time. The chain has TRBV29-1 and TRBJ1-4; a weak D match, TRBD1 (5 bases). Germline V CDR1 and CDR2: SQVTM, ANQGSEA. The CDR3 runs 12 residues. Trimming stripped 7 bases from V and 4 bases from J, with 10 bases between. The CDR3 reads CSAGGFNEKLFF. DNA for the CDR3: TGCAGCGCGGGGGGGTTTAATGAAAAACTGTTTTTT.

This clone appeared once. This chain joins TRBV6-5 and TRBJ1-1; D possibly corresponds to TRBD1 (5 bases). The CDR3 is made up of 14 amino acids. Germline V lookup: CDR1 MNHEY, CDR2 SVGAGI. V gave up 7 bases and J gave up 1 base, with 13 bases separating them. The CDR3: CASTRDGGNTEAFF. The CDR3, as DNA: TGTGCCAGCACGCGGGACGGAGGGAACACTGAAGCTTTCTTT.

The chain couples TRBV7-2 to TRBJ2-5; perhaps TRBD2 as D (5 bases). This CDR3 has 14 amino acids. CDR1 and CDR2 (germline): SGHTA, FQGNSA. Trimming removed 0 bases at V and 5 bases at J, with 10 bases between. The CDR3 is CASSLAPRGETQYF. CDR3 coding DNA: TGTGCCAGCAGCTTAGCGCCTAGAGGGGAGACCCAGTACTTC. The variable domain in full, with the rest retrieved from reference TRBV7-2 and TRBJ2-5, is GAGVSQSPSNKVTEKGKDVELRCDPISGHTALYWYRQSLGQGLEFLIYFQGNSAPDKSGLPSDRFSAERTGGSVSTLTIQRTQQEDSAVYLCASSLAPRGETQYFGPGTRLLVL.

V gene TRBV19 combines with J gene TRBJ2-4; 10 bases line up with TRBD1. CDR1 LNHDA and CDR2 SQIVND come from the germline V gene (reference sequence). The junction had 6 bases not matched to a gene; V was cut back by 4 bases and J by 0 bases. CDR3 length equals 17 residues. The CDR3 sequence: CASSTRQGAVAKNIQYF. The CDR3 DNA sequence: TGTGCCAGTAGTACTCGACAGGGGGCCGTAGCCAAAAACATTCAGTACTTC.

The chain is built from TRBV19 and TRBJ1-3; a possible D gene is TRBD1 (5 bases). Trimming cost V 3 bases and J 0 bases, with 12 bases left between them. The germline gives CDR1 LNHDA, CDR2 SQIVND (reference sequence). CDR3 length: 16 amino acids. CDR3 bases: TGTGCCAGTAGTATGGAGGGGCCGGACTCTGGAAACACCATATATTTT. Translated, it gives CASSMEGPDSGNTIYF.

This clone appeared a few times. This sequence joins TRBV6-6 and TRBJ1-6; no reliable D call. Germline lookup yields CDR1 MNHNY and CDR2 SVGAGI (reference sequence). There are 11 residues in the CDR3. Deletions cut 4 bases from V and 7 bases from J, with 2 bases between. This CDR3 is CASSSNSPLHF. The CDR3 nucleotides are TGTGCCAGCAGTTCGAATTCACCCCTCCACTTT.

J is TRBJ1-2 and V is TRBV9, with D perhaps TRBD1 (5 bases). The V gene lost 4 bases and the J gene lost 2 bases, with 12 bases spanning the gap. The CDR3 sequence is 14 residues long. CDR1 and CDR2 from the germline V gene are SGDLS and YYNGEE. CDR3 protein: CASSPLKGNYGYTF. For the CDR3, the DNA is TGTGCCAGCAGCCCTCTCAAGGGGAACTATGGCTACACCTTC.

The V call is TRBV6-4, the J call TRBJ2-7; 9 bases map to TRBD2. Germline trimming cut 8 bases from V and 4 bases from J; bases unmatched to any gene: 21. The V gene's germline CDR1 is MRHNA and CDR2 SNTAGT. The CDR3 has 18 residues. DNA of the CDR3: TGTGCCAGCCATTCACGGTCAACGGGCGGGGGGGCCGAGTACGAGCAGTACTTC. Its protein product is CASHSRSTGGGAEYEQYF.

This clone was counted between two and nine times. The CDR3 loop reads CASSPRWGAEAFF. The CDR3 DNA follows: TGTGCCAGCAGCCCAAGGTGGGGGGCTGAAGCTTTCTTT. V is TRBV9 and J is TRBJ1-1; D is possibly TRBD1 (5 bases). CDR3 size: 13 residues. Germline assignment: CDR1 SGDLS and CDR2 YYNGEE. With 4 bases removed from V and 6 bases from J, the gap between germline ends came to 13 bases.

The CDR3 is CASSVKSRDTGELFF. The DNA of the CDR3 is TGTGCCAGCAGCGTAAAGAGCAGGGACACCGGGGAGCTGTTTTTT. V and J are TRBV9 and TRBJ2-2; D is possibly TRBD1 (5 bases). The germline V gene encodes CDR1 SGDLS and CDR2 YYNGEE. The CDR3 spans 15 residues. Deletions cut 1 base from V and 3 bases from J, with 10 bases between.

CDR3 coding DNA: TGTGCCAGCAGCCCTATGAGTCGAGGGACTGGGGAGACCCAGTACTTC. This encodes CASSPMSRGTGETQYF. The gene calls are TRBV7-8 and TRBJ2-5, with D maybe TRBD2 (6 bases). CDR3 length equals 16 residues. Trimming removed 5 bases at V and 5 bases at J, with 21 bases between. CDR1 SGHVS and CDR2 FQNEAQ come from the germline V gene.

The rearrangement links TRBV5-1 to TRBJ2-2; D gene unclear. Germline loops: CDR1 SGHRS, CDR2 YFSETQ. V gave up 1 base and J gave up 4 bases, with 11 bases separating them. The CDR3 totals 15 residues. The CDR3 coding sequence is TGCGCCAGCAGCTTGAGGCTAGAAGGCACCGGGGAGCTGTTTTTT. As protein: CASSLRLEGTGELFF.

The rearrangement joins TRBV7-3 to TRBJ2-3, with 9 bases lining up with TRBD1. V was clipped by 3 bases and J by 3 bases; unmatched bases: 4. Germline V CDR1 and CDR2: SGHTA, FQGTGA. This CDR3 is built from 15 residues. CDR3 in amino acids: CASSFIGQGTDTQYF. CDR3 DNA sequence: TGTGCCAGCAGCTTTATAGGACAGGGGACAGATACGCAGTATTTT.

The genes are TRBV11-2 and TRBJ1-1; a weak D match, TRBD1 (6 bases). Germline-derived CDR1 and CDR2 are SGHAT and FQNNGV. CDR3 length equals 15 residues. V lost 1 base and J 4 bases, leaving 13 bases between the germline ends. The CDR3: CASSLVGGLGTEAFF. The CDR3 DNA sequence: TGTGCCAGCAGCTTAGTGGGGGGGCTGGGCACTGAAGCTTTCTTT.